This TCR beta chain was identified during a study of monozygotic twins with inflammatory bowel disease. Study-wide points: TCRbeta diversity (inverse Simpson) was lower in IBD patients than in healthy co-twins.

The CDR3 has 15 residues. The germline V gene encodes CDR1 SEHNR and CDR2 FQNEAQ (reference sequence). A remark on this clonotype: Its antigen is unidentified.

The quantity of total RNA per TCR library was about 3,300 ng. Reanalyzing the 5' RACE reads, TCRdb keeps one entry per CDR3 protein, without DNA. The sample data list 440,000 or so distinct CDR3 sequences. Material: blood. The clonotype was recovered from a human donor with ulcerative colitis or Crohn's disease, or a healthy co-twin of an affected twin (not recorded which). The chain uses TRBV7-9 and TRBJ2-1; TCRdb's assignment of TRBD1 cannot be checked, as there is no DNA. CDR3 in amino acids: CASSLAGAVHNEQFF.